These 28 T cell receptor beta chains originate from one sample sequenced in a study of blood T cell repertoires in COVID-19. Generated by immunoSEQ multiplex PCR, the TCRdb table keeps only in-frame clones and is missing some. The top ten hold about a sixth of the sample, which has about 100,000 clones, around 79% seen once. Input material: peripheral blood. The receptors stem from a woman older than 75 with active or convalescent COVID-19.

The rearrangement links TRBV5-8 to TRBJ1-4; D is unresolved. This CDR3 has 13 residues. The V gene lost 0 bases and the J gene lost 6 bases, with 6 bases spanning the gap. In germline, CDR1 is SGHTS, CDR2 YDEGEE. CDR3 amino acids: CASSLGGYEKLFF. The CDR3 nucleotides read TGTGCCAGCAGCTTGGGCGGCTATGAAAAACTGTTTTTT. Full variable domain (missing parts from reference TRBV5-8 and TRBJ1-4): EAGVTQSPTHLIKTRGQQATLRCSPISGHTSVYWYQQALGLGLQFLLWYDEGEERNRGNFPPRFSGRQFPNYSSELNVNALELEDSALYLCASSLGGYEKLFFGSGTQLSVL.

The V gene is TRBV2, the J gene TRBJ2-7, with TRBD2 as a possible D gene (5 bases). CDR1 and CDR2 (germline): SNHLY, FYNNEI. Trimming shortened V by 5 bases and J by 3 bases, and 17 bases separated the two germline ends. This CDR3 comprises 15 residues. CDR3 region: CASSTAGGVNYEQYF. CDR3 coding DNA: TGTGCCAGCAGTACCGCGGGTGGGGTAAACTACGAGCAGTACTTC.

V is TRBV6-6 and J is TRBJ2-1; 7 bases line up with TRBD2. The junction had 8 bases not matched to a gene; V was cut back by 5 bases and J by 10 bases. The CDR3 extends over 13 amino acids. Germline V gene sequence: CDR1 MNHNY, CDR2 SVGAGI (reference sequence). The CDR3 sequence: CASSLGRAREQFF. In DNA form, the CDR3 reads TGTGCCAGCAGTCTGGGGAGGGCGAGAGAGCAGTTCTTC.

About this clone: One junction end does not reproduce the germline sequence, and a read error may be involved. The chain carries TRBV5-1 and TRBJ2-7; a weak D match, TRBD2 (6 bases). The CDR3 is 16 amino acids. Germline lookup yields CDR1 SGHRS and CDR2 YFSETQ. CDR3: CASSLDKGGGTYEQYF. The CDR3 DNA sequence: TGTGCCAGCAGCTTGGATAAGGGAGGCGGGACCTACGAGCAGTACTTC. Combining the CDR3 with reference TRBV5-1 and TRBJ2-7 gives the whole variable domain KAGVTQTPRYLIKTRGQQVTLSCSPISGHRSVSWYQQTPGQGLQFLFEYFSETQRNKGNFPGRFSGRQFSNSRSEMNVSTLELGDSALYLCASSLDKGGGTYEQYFGPGTRLTVT.

V usage is TRBV19 and J usage is TRBJ1-1; TRBD1 is a possible D gene (5 bases). Trimming took 4 bases from V and 5 from J, leaving 23 bases between them. The CDR3 consists of 17 residues. CDR1 and CDR2 from the germline V gene are LNHDA and SQIVND (reference sequence). The CDR3 DNA is TGTGCCAGTAGTAACGGCTTCCCCGGACACGGATGGACTGAAGCTTTCTTT. Its translation: CASSNGFPGHGWTEAFF.

This chain uses TRBV12-3 or TRBV12-4 with TRBJ2-1, with 7 bases that match TRBD2. V was pared by 3 bases and J by 9 bases, with 5 bases of the junction left unmatched. The CDR3 extends over 13 amino acids. In nucleotides, the CDR3 is TGTGCCAGCAGTTTTTTGGCGGGAGTTGAGCAGTTCTTC. Amino acids: CASSFLAGVEQFF.

The V call is TRBV4-3, the J call TRBJ1-2; a weak D match, TRBD1 (5 bases). This CDR3 spans 16 amino acids. Germline CDR1 is LGHNA and CDR2 is YSLEER. V lost 2 bases, J lost 3 bases, and 16 bases lay in between. The CDR3 sequence is CASSQSGPDRYYGYTF. CDR3 DNA: TGCGCCAGCAGCCAATCAGGGCCGGATCGATACTATGGCTACACCTTC.

This sequence joins TRBV6-5 and TRBJ2-1; TRBD2 agrees at 10 bases. Germline CDR1 is MNHEY and CDR2 is SVGAGI. Unmatched junction bases numbered 4, after V lost 0 bases and J lost 5 bases. The CDR3 covers 16 residues. CDR3 DNA: TGTGCCAGCAGTTACTCTGGGACTAGCGTTAACAATGAGCAGTTCTTC. Its translation: CASSYSGTSVNNEQFF.

Comment on this clone: Mismatch with germline at one junction end may stem from a read error. The V call is TRBV20-1, the J call TRBJ2-7; D is perhaps TRBD1 (6 bases). The CDR3 covers 11 residues. Germline loops: CDR1 DFQATT, CDR2 SNEGSKA (reference sequence). The CDR3 loop reads CSASSSGTPTF. CDR3 in DNA: TGCAGTGCTTCCTCGAGTGGGACACCGACTTTC.

The gene calls are TRBV18 and TRBJ1-1; no firm D call. This CDR3 is built from 16 residues. V shed 5 bases and J shed 1 base, with 17 bases lying between them. CDR1 and CDR2 (germline): KGHSH, LQKENI. The chain's CDR3 is CASSATPGIANTEAFF. CDR3 sequence (DNA): TGTGCCAGCTCAGCTACTCCGGGGATCGCGAACACTGAAGCTTTCTTT.

V gene TRBV29-1 combines with J gene TRBJ2-5, with 15 bases lining up with TRBD2. V trimming: 6 bases; J trimming: 4 bases; junction bases outside the gene matches: 3. Germline CDR1 reads SQVTM; CDR2 reads ANQGSEA. The CDR3 sequence is 14 residues long. CDR3 amino acids: CSVPGLAGGETQYF. In DNA, the CDR3 is TGCAGCGTCCCGGGACTAGCGGGAGGAGAGACCCAGTACTTC. Supplemented by reference TRBV29-1 and TRBJ2-5, the full variable domain reads SAVISQKPSRDICQRGTSLTIQCQVDSQVTMMFWYRQQPGQSLTLIATANQGSEATYESGFVIDKFPISRPNLTFSTLTVSNMSPEDSSIYLCSVPGLAGGETQYFGPGTRLLVL.

The CDR3 DNA follows: TGTGCCAGTAGTCGACAGGGGATCGCAGATACGCAGTATTTT. Translating it yields CASSRQGIADTQYF. The V and J genes are TRBV19 and TRBJ2-3, with 8 bases that match TRBD1. The CDR3 has 14 amino acids. Germline CDR1 LNHDA, CDR2 SQIVND (reference sequence). V gave up 5 bases and J gave up 4 bases; unmatched junction bases: 5.

This clone occurred a few times. The gene calls are TRBV6-6 and TRBJ2-7; D might be TRBD2 (5 bases). The germline V and J ends were trimmed by 5 bases and 4 bases, with 15 bases remaining between them. Germline-derived CDR1 and CDR2 are MNHNY and SVGAGI (reference sequence). The CDR3 extends over 14 amino acids. CDR3 amino acids: CASSPRTGKYEQYF. The CDR3 DNA reads TGTGCCAGCAGTCCTCGGACTGGAAAGTACGAGCAGTACTTC.

V gene TRBV19 combines with J gene TRBJ1-1; D is unresolved. CDR1 and CDR2 from the germline V gene are LNHDA and SQIVND (reference sequence). The CDR3 contains 12 residues. The germline V and J ends were trimmed by 6 bases and 4 bases, with 9 bases remaining between them. CDR3 sequence: CASRDSGTEAFF. The DNA for the CDR3 is TGTGCCAGTAGAGACTCGGGCACTGAAGCTTTCTTT.

The CDR3 region is CASSQRPTGDEKLFF. CDR3 sequence (DNA): TGTGCCAGCAGCCAAAGACCCACGGGGGATGAAAAACTGTTTTTT. The chain has TRBV5-4 and TRBJ1-4; tentatively, D is TRBD1 (5 bases). The germline V gene has CDR1 SGHNT and CDR2 YYREEE (reference sequence). Deletions cut 4 bases from V and 6 bases from J, with 16 bases between. This CDR3 is built from 15 residues.

The CDR3 DNA reads as TGTGCCATCAGTGAGGGCAGGGGAGCGGGAGCTAGCAACATTCAGTACTTC. It yields the protein CAISEGRGAGASNIQYF. The J gene is TRBJ2-4, the V gene TRBV10-3; 8 positions agree with TRBD2. Germline V gene lookup returns CDR1 ENHRY and CDR2 SYGVKD. The CDR3 sequence is 17 residues long. Germline trimming cut 2 bases from V and 7 bases from J; bases unmatched to any gene: 13.

The chain carries TRBV6-5 and TRBJ1-1; 7 positions match TRBD1. This CDR3 is 14 amino acids long. The V and J ends lost 6 bases and 1 base, in that order; junction bases with no gene match: 5. Germline V gene data show CDR1 as MNHEY and CDR2 as SVGAGI. The CDR3, as DNA: TGTGCCAGCAGACCACAGGGGTCGAACACTGAAGCTTTCTTT. Translated: CASRPQGSNTEAFF.

This chain joins TRBV20-1 and TRBJ2-1; D not resolved. V lost 3 bases and J 9 bases, leaving 12 bases between the germline ends. This CDR3 contains 12 residues. Germline values: CDR1 DFQATT, CDR2 SNEGSKA (reference sequence). CDR3 nucleotides: TGCAGTGCTAGTCCGAGCTGGGCTGAGCAGTTCTTC. As protein: CSASPSWAEQFF.

This chain joins TRBV7-6 and TRBJ1-1; no clear D gene. Germline values: CDR1 SGHVS, CDR2 FNYEAQ. The CDR3 spans 13 residues. With 5 bases removed from V and 1 base from J, the gap between germline ends came to 8 bases. CDR3 amino acids: CASSRQENTEAFF. DNA for the CDR3: TGTGCCAGCAGCCGGCAGGAGAACACTGAAGCTTTCTTT.

The V call is TRBV10-3, the J call TRBJ1-6; 7 bases are a match to TRBD1. Germline CDR1 ENHRY, CDR2 SYGVKD. The CDR3 has 14 amino acids. The junction had 2 bases not matched to a gene; V was cut back by 0 bases and J by 9 bases. The CDR3 region has the DNA TGTGCCATCAGTGAGTCAGGGGGCGGTTCACCCCTCCACTTT. Amino acid sequence: CAISESGGGSPLHF.

The chain combines TRBV28 with TRBJ1-1; TRBD1 aligns across 7 bases. V lost 5 bases to trimming and J lost 2 bases; unmatched junction nucleotides: 5. This CDR3 region has 14 residues. Germline V gene data show CDR1 as MDHEN and CDR2 as SYDVKM. This CDR3 reads CASSGYRGNTEAFF. CDR3 DNA: TGTGCCAGCAGTGGGTACAGGGGAAACACTGAAGCTTTCTTT.

This clone was observed once. The chain combines TRBV10-2 with TRBJ2-2; D might be TRBD2 (5 bases). Trimming shortened V by 3 bases and J by 3 bases, and 14 bases separated the two germline ends. The CDR3 runs to 16 residues. Per the germline V gene, CDR1 is WSHSY and CDR2 is SAAADI. The CDR3 loop reads CASSEMSSDYTGELFF. In DNA form, the CDR3 reads TGCGCCAGCAGTGAAATGAGTAGCGACTACACCGGGGAGCTGTTTTTT.

The V gene is TRBV7-9, the J gene TRBJ2-1; 7 bases are shared with TRBD1. CDR1 and CDR2 (germline): SEHNR, FQNEAQ (reference sequence). The V segment lost 4 bases and the J segment 5 bases; nucleotides outside the gene matches: 11. The CDR3 extends over 16 amino acids. The CDR3 is CASSSIYRGMHNEQFF. CDR3 coding DNA: TGTGCCAGCAGCTCGATATACAGGGGCATGCACAATGAGCAGTTCTTC.

This clone came up a few times. The rearrangement joins TRBV19 to TRBJ2-2, with 7 bases aligning to TRBD1. V lost 5 bases to trimming and J lost 5 bases; unmatched junction nucleotides: 2. Germline V lookup: CDR1 LNHDA, CDR2 SQIVND (reference sequence). The CDR3 loop spans 13 amino acids. The CDR3 sequence: CASSSQGTGELFF. CDR3 nucleotides: TGTGCCAGTAGTTCACAGGGGACCGGGGAGCTGTTTTTT.

The rearrangement joins TRBV7-9 to TRBJ2-3; 10 positions agree with TRBD2. Trimming took 8 bases from V and 1 from J; bases not matched to a gene: 0. Germline V gene lookup returns CDR1 SEHNR and CDR2 FQNEAQ (reference sequence). The CDR3 runs 13 residues. The CDR3 region is CASGTSGTDTQYF. The CDR3 DNA reads as TGTGCCAGCGGGACTAGCGGCACAGATACGCAGTATTTT.

The V gene is TRBV24-1, the J gene TRBJ2-1; 8 bases fit TRBD2. J gave up 0 bases and V 3 bases, and 3 bases lay outside the gene matches. The CDR3 is 16 residues long. Germline loops: CDR1 KGHDR, CDR2 SFDVKD. The CDR3 DNA sequence: TGTGCCACCAGTGATAGAAGCGGGAGCTCCTACAATGAGCAGTTCTTC. It encodes CATSDRSGSSYNEQFF.

The rearrangement links TRBV6-5 to TRBJ1-5, with 8 bases fitting TRBD1. Germline V gene sequence: CDR1 MNHEY, CDR2 SVGAGI. J lost 7 bases, V lost 7 bases, and 6 bases had no gene match. This CDR3 comprises 13 residues. CDR3 sequence: CASTQGAGQPQHF. CDR3 DNA sequence: TGTGCCAGCACCCAGGGGGCGGGCCAGCCCCAGCATTTT.

The V call is TRBV30, the J call TRBJ2-7; the match to TRBD1 covers 7 bases. The CDR3 is made up of 15 amino acids. The germline CDR1 and CDR2 sequences are GTSNPN and SVGIG (reference sequence). J gave up 6 bases and V 3 bases, and 14 bases lay outside the gene matches. Written as DNA, the CDR3 is TGTGCCTGGAGCGTAAAAAGTCTCTCAGGGGGCGAGCAGTACTTC. Its protein product is CAWSVKSLSGGEQYF.